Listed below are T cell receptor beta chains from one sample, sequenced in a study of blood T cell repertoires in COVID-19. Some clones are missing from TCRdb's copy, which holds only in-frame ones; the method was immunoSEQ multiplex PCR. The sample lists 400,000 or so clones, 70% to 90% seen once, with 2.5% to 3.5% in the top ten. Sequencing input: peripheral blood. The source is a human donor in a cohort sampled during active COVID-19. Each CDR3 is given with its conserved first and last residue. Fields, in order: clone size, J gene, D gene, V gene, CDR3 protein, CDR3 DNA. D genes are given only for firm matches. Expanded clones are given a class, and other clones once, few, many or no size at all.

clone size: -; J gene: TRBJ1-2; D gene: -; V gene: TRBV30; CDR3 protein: CAWTRGGKGENGYTF; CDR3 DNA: TGTGCCTGGACCCGGGGAGGGAAAGGAGAAAATGGCTACACCTTC
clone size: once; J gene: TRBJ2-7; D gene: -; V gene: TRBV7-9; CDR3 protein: CASSLSVSVYEQYF; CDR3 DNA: TGTGCCAGCAGCTTATCCGTTTCCGTCTACGAGCAGTACTTC
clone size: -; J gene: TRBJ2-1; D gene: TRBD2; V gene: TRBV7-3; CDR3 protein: CASSSGGTYNEQFF; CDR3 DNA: TGTGCCAGCAGCAGCGGGGGGACCTACAATGAGCAGTTCTTC
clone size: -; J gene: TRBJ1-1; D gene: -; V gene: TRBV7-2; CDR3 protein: CASSLRGNTEAFF; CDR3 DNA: TGTGCCAGCAGCTTAAGAGGGAACACTGAAGCTTTCTTT
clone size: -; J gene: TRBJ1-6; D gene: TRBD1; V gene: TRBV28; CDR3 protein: CASSLTGGNNSPLHF; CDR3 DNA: TGTGCCAGCAGTTTGACAGGGGGAAATAATTCACCCCTCCACTTT
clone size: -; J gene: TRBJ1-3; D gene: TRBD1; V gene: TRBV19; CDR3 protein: CASHLNLGTGIYF; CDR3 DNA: TGTGCCAGCCACCTAAACCTCGGGACAGGAATATATTTT
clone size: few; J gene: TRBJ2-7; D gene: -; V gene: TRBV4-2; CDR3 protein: CASSPREDSSYEQYF; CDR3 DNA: TGTGCCAGCAGCCCCAGGGAGGACTCGTCCTACGAGCAGTACTTC
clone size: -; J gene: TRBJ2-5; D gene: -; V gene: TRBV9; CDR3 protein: CASTLGTEEGETQYF; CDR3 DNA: TGTGCCAGCACGCTTGGGACCGAGGAGGGGGAGACCCAGTACTTC
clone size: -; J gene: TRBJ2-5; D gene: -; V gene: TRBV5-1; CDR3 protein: CASSLLGVEETQYF; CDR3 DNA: TGCGCCAGCAGCTTGCTAGGGGTCGAGGAGACCCAGTACTTC
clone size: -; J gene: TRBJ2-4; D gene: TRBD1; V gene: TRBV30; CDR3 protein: CAWKDRGWDIQYF; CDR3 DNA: TGTGCCTGGAAAGACAGGGGATGGGACATTCAGTACTTC
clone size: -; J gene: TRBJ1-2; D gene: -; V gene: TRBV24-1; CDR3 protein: CATSDRGLRGYTF; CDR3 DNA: TGTGCCACCAGTGATAGAGGGTTAAGGGGCTACACCTTC
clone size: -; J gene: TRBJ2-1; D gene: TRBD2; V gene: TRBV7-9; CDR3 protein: CASSSGLAGTKGYNEQFF; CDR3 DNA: TGTGCCAGCAGCTCGGGACTAGCGGGGACTAAGGGGTACAATGAGCAGTTCTTC
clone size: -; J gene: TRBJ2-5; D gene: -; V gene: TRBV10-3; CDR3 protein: CAIKGGPGETQYF; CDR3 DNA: TGTGCCATCAAGGGGGGGCCGGGAGAGACCCAGTACTTC
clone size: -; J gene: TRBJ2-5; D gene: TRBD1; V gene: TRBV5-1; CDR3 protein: CASSQRLNRGQGETQYF; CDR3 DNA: TGCGCCAGCAGCCAAAGACTCAACAGGGGGCAGGGGGAGACCCAGTACTTC
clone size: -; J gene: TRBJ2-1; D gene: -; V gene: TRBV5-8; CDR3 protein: CASSPRRREQFF; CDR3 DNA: TGTGCCAGCAGCCCCCGGCGGCGGGAGCAGTTCTTC
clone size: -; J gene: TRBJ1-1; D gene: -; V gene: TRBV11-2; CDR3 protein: CASSLDRDTEAFF; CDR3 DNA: TGTGCCAGCAGCTTGGACAGAGACACTGAAGCTTTCTTT
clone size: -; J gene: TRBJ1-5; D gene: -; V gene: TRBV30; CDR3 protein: CAWSVQSGQPQHF; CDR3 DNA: TGTGCCTGGAGTGTACAATCGGGGCAGCCCCAGCATTTT
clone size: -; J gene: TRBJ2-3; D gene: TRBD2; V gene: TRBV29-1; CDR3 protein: CSVTSGPTDTQYF; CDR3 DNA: TGCAGCGTGACTAGCGGACCCACAGATACGCAGTATTTT
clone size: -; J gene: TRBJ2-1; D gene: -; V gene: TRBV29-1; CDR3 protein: CSVDRVIGNEQFF; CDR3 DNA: TGCAGCGTTGACCGGGTAATCGGCAATGAGCAGTTCTTC
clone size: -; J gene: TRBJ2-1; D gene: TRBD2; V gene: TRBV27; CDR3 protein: CASTTSGGIVYNEQFF; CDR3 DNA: TGTGCCAGCACGACTAGCGGGGGGATAGTATACAATGAGCAGTTCTTC
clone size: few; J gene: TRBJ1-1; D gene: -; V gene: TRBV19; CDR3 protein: CASSSDGEENTEAFF; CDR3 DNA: TGTGCCAGTAGTAGCGACGGGGAGGAGAACACTGAAGCTTTCTTT
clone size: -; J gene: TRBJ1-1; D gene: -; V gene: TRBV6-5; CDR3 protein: CASSYTGWKNTEAFF; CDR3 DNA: TGTGCCAGCAGTTATACAGGGTGGAAGAACACTGAAGCTTTCTTT
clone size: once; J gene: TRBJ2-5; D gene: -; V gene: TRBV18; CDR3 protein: CASSPLGTDSSGETQYF; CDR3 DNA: TGTGCCAGCTCACCACTCGGGACAGACTCAAGCGGGGAGACCCAGTACTTC
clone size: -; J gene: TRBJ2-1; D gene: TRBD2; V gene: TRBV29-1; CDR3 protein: CSVAGGVMDEQFF; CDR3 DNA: TGCAGCGTCGCCGGGGGGGTAATGGATGAGCAGTTCTTC
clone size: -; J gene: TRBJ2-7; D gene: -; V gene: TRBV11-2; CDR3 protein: CASSLGSGLGSYEQYF; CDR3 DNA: TGTGCCAGCAGCTTAGGAAGCGGACTTGGATCCTACGAGCAGTACTTC
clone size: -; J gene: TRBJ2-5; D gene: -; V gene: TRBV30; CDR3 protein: CAWSVLYQETQYF; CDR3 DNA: TGTGCCTGGAGTGTACTGTACCAAGAGACCCAGTACTTC
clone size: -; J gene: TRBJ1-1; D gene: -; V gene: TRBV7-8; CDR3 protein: CASSLVGGSSEAFF; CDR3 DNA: TGTGCCAGCAGCTTAGTAGGCGGGTCATCTGAAGCTTTCTTT
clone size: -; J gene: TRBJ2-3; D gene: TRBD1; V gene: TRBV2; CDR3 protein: CASRPIQGGGTDTQYF; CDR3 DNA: TGTGCCAGCAGACCGATACAGGGGGGCGGCACAGATACGCAGTATTTT
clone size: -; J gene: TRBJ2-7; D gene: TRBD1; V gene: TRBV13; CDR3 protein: CASSLGQYEQYF; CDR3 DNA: TGTGCCAGCAGCCTGGGACAGTACGAGCAGTACTTC
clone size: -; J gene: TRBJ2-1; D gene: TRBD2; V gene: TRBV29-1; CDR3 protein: CSVWAGGRYYNEQFF; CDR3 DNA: TGCAGCGTGTGGGCCGGCGGGAGATACTACAATGAGCAGTTCTTC
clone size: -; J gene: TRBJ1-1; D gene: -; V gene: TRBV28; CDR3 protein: CASSLSVGGIGAFF; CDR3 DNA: TGTGCCAGCAGTTTATCTGTGGGGGGAATAGGAGCTTTCTTT
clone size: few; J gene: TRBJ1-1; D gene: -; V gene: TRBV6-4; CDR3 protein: CASSYGENTEAFF; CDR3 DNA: TGTGCCAGCAGTTACGGAGAGAACACTGAAGCTTTCTTT
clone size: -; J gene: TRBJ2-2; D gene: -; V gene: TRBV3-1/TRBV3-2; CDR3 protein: CASSQDGGLRELFF; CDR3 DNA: TGTGCCAGCAGCCAAGACGGCGGCCTGAGGGAGCTGTTTTTT
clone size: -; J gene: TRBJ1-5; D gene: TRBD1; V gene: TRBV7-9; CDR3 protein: CASSLAPTGDGNQPQHF; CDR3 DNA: TGTGCCAGCAGCTTAGCCCCGACAGGGGATGGCAATCAGCCCCAGCATTTT
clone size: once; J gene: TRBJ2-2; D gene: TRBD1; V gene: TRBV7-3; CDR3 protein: CASSLHGQGNTGELFF; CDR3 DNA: TGTGCCAGCAGCTTGCATGGACAGGGGAACACCGGGGAGCTGTTTTTT
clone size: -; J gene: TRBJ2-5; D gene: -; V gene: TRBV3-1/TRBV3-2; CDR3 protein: CASSPGTLETQYF; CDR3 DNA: TGTGCCAGCAGCCCCGGGACATTAGAGACCCAGTACTTC
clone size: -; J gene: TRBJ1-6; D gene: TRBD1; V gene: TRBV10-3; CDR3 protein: CAIRTTGEGDSPLHF; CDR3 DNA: TGTGCCATCAGGACGACAGGGGAAGGAGATTCACCCCTCCACTTT
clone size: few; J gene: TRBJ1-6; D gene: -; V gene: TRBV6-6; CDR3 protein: CASSLMPPSRVSNSPLHF; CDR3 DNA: TGTGCCAGCAGTCTCATGCCTCCTTCCAGGGTTTCTAATTCACCCCTCCACTTT
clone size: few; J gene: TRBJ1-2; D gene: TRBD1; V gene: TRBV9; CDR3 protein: CASSVRDSYYGYTF; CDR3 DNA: TGTGCCAGCAGCGTAAGGGACAGCTACTATGGCTACACCTTC
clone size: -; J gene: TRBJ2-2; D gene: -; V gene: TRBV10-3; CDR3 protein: CATGHPGPGELFF; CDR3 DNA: TGTGCCACGGGACATCCCGGTCCAGGGGAGCTGTTTTTT
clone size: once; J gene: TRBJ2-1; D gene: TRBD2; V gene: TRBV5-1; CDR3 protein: CASSLLAGGSYNEQFF; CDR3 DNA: TGCGCCAGCAGCTTGCTAGCGGGGGGTTCCTACAATGAGCAGTTCTTC
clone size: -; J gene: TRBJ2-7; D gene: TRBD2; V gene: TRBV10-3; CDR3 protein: CAITSGFGEQYF; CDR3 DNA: TGTGCCATTACTAGCGGGTTCGGAGAGCAGTACTTC
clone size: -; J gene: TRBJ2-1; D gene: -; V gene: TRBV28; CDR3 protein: CASIQGSEQFF; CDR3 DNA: TGTGCCAGCATTCAGGGGTCTGAGCAGTTCTTC
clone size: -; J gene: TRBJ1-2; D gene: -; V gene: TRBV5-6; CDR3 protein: CASNSGAGNIYTF; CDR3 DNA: TGTGCCAGCAACAGCGGGGCAGGGAATATCTACACCTTC
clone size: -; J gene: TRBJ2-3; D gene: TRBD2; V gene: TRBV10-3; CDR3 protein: CAISPGLAGGSTDTQYF; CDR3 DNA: TGTGCCATCAGTCCGGGACTAGCGGGGGGAAGCACAGATACGCAGTATTTT
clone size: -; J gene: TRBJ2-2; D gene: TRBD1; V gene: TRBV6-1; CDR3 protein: CASSGTGTGNTGELFF; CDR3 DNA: TGTGCCAGCAGTGGTACCGGGACAGGGAACACCGGGGAGCTGTTTTTT
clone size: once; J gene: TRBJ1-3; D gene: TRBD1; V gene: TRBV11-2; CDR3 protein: CASSLFGGGPLDSGNTIYF; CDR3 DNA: TGTGCCAGCAGCTTATTTGGAGGGGGCCCACTGGACTCTGGAAACACCATATATTTT
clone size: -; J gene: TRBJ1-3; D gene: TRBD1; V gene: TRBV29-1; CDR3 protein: CSVGQTSGNTIYF; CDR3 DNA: TGCAGCGTGGGACAGACCTCTGGAAACACCATATATTTT
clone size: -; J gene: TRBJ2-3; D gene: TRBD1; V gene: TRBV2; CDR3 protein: CASSSQGFTDTQYF; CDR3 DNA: TGTGCCAGCAGTTCACAGGGGTTCACAGATACGCAGTATTTT
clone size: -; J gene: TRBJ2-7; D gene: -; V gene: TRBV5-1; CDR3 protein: CASSLRGPGYEQYF; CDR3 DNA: TGCGCCAGCAGCTTACGGGGTCCAGGTTACGAGCAGTACTTC
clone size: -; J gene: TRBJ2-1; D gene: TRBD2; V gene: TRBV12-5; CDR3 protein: CASGLTWPGGKNEQFF; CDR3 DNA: TGTGCTAGTGGTCTCACCTGGCCGGGGGGGAAAAATGAGCAGTTCTTC
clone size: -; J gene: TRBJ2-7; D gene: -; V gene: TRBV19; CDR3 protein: CASSMGQTYEQYF; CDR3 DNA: TGTGCCAGTAGTATGGGCCAAACCTACGAGCAGTACTTC
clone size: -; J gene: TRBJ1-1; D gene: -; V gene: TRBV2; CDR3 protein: CASSEGQGYFFF; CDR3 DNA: TGTGCCAGCAGTGAGGGGCAGGGGTATTTCTTCTTT
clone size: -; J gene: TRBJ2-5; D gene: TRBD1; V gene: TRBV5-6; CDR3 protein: CASSALTGWETQYF; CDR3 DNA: TGTGCCAGCAGCGCCTTGACAGGGTGGGAGACCCAGTACTTC
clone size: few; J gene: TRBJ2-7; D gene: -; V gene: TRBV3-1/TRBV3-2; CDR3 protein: CASSQDGTYEQYF; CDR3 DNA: TGTGCCAGCAGCCAAGATGGCACCTACGAGCAGTACTTC
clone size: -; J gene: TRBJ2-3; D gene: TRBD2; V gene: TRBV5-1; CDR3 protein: CASSFAAGSTDTQYF; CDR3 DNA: TGCGCCAGCAGCTTCGCAGCGGGGAGCACAGATACGCAGTATTTT
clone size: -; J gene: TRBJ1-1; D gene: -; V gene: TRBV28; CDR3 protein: CASTGLPNTEAFF; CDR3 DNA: TGTGCCAGCACGGGACTCCCGAACACTGAAGCTTTCTTT
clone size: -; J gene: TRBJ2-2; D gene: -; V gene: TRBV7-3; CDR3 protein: CASSLSPGLGGGGTGELFF; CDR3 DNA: TGTGCCAGCAGCCTATCCCCGGGTTTAGGGGGGGGCGGCACCGGGGAGCTGTTTTTT
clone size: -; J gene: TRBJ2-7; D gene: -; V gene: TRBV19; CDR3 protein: CASSPVQGSYEQYF; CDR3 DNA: TGTGCCAGTAGCCCGGTACAGGGATCCTACGAGCAGTACTTC
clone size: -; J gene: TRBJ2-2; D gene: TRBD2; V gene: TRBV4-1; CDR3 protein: CASSLLGRVGTGELFF; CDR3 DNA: TGCGCCAGCAGCCTCCTTGGGAGGGTCGGAACCGGGGAGCTGTTTTTT